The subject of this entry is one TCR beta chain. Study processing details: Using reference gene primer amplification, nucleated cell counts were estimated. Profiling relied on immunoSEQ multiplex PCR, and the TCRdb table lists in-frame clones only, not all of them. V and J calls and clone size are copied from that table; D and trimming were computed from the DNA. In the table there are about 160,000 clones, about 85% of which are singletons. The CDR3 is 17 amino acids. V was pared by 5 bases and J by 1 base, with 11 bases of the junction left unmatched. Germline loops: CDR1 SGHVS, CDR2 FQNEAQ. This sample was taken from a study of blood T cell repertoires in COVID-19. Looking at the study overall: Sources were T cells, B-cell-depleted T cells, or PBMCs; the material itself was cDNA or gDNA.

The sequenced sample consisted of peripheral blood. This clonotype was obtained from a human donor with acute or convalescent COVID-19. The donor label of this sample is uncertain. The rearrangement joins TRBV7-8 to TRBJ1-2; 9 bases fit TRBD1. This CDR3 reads CASSPPIRTGDNYGYTF. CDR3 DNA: TGTGCCAGCAGCCCCCCAATCCGGACAGGGGATAACTATGGCTACACCTTC.